A selection of T cell receptor beta chains follows, all from one sample in a study of blood T cell repertoires in COVID-19. Here immunoSEQ multiplex PCR was the method, and the copy in TCRdb shows in-frame clones only, minus some. Of some 100,000 clones in the sample, around 67% are singletons; the top ten hold approximately 4.1%. Sequencing was done on a sample of peripheral blood. All receptors derive from a man in his 70s with COVID-19, enrolled during active disease. Both conserved end residues are part of each CDR3. D genes are given only for firm matches.

D gene: TRBD2
V gene: TRBV19
CDR3 length: 14
CDR3 protein: CASRLAGDHNEQFF

D gene: TRBD2
V gene: TRBV7-9
CDR3 length: 15
CDR3 protein: CASSSETSGRYEQYF

D gene: TRBD1
V gene: TRBV18
CDR3 length: 15
CDR3 protein: CASSLTGGLGNTIYF

D gene: TRBD2
V gene: TRBV9
CDR3 length: 19
CDR3 protein: CASSTPPGRGGTGANVLTF

D gene: .
V gene: TRBV5-4
CDR3 length: 13
CDR3 protein: CASSLYRAYGYTF

D gene: .
V gene: TRBV5-5
CDR3 length: 15
CDR3 protein: CASSLGGVRTDTQYF

D gene: TRBD1
V gene: TRBV24-1
CDR3 length: 14
CDR3 protein: CATSVRQGLDTQYF

D gene: TRBD1
V gene: TRBV29-1
CDR3 length: 15
CDR3 protein: CSVGGQGAGRTEAFF

D gene: TRBD2
V gene: TRBV6-7
CDR3 length: 18
CDR3 protein: CASIQFPLAGGIYNEQFF

D gene: .
V gene: TRBV4-3
CDR3 length: 15
CDR3 protein: CASSQDWGRGYEQYF

D gene: TRBD1
V gene: TRBV28
CDR3 length: 15
CDR3 protein: CASIPTGGGRETQYF

D gene: .
V gene: TRBV28
CDR3 length: 14
CDR3 protein: CASSLGAPTNEQFF

D gene: .
V gene: TRBV27
CDR3 length: 18
CDR3 protein: CASSLGQGKPPNTGELFF

D gene: TRBD2
V gene: TRBV9
CDR3 length: 16
CDR3 protein: CASSVGTSGKTDTQYF

D gene: .
V gene: TRBV24-1
CDR3 length: 13
CDR3 protein: CATSEQITDTQYF

D gene: TRBD1
V gene: TRBV5-1
CDR3 length: 15
CDR3 protein: CASSLTGARPYGYTF

D gene: .
V gene: TRBV11-2
CDR3 length: 14
CDR3 protein: CASSLGRLNYGYTF

D gene: .
V gene: TRBV10-2
CDR3 length: 15
CDR3 protein: CASSLGGVIQGEQFF

D gene: .
V gene: TRBV29-1
CDR3 length: 14
CDR3 protein: CSLARTRITDTQYF

D gene: .
V gene: TRBV7-2
CDR3 length: 15
CDR3 protein: CASSRDKPNTGELFF

D gene: TRBD2
V gene: TRBV2
CDR3 length: 12
CDR3 protein: CASSVLAGGRDF

D gene: .
V gene: TRBV10-3
CDR3 length: 12
CDR3 protein: CAISESGYGYTF

D gene: TRBD1
V gene: TRBV5-1
CDR3 length: 15
CDR3 protein: CASSVGTGGTDTQYF

D gene: TRBD2
V gene: TRBV7-3
CDR3 length: 15
CDR3 protein: CASSSGTSGTDTQYF

D gene: TRBD1
V gene: TRBV18
CDR3 length: 14
CDR3 protein: CASSPGTGQDEQYF

D gene: TRBD1
V gene: TRBV29-1
CDR3 length: 12
CDR3 protein: CSVESPPTGAYF

D gene: TRBD1
V gene: TRBV6-5
CDR3 length: 11
CDR3 protein: CASDRGQPQHF

D gene: .
V gene: TRBV7-9
CDR3 length: 14
CDR3 protein: CASSLATGSYEQYF

D gene: TRBD1
V gene: TRBV28
CDR3 length: 12
CDR3 protein: CASSSSGGEAFF

D gene: .
V gene: TRBV18
CDR3 length: 15
CDR3 protein: CASSPSLLVEETQYF

D gene: TRBD1
V gene: TRBV28
CDR3 length: 16
CDR3 protein: CASSSITGTEYNEQFF

D gene: .
V gene: TRBV6-5
CDR3 length: 12
CDR3 protein: CASRTARTEAFF

D gene: .
V gene: TRBV19
CDR3 length: 13
CDR3 protein: CASSRADRYEQYF

D gene: .
V gene: TRBV6-6
CDR3 length: 17
CDR3 protein: CASSRPRTDATNEKLFF

D gene: TRBD1
V gene: TRBV28
CDR3 length: 16
CDR3 protein: CASSFSGTGNTGELFF

D gene: .
V gene: TRBV4-2
CDR3 length: 16
CDR3 protein: CASSQELQGSGNTIYF

D gene: TRBD2
V gene: TRBV24-1
CDR3 length: 20
CDR3 protein: CATSHTLGASGRADTGELFF

D gene: .
V gene: TRBV9
CDR3 length: 18
CDR3 protein: CASSVGGLPRSGANVLTF

D gene: TRBD2
V gene: TRBV19
CDR3 length: 14
CDR3 protein: CASTGTSGTDTQYF

D gene: .
V gene: TRBV9
CDR3 length: 17
CDR3 protein: CASSVGGVAGDGYGYTF

D gene: .
V gene: TRBV6-4
CDR3 length: 14
CDR3 protein: CASSASEWNTEAFF